This T cell receptor beta chain emerged from a study of blood T cell repertoires in COVID-19. Exposed participants encountered a COVID-19 case during the 2 weeks preceding study entry. V shed 0 bases and J shed 0 bases, with 9 bases lying between them. This CDR3 is built from 16 residues. The germline V gene encodes CDR1 SGHAT and CDR2 FQNNGV. TCRdb's copy holds only in-frame clones and misses some; the assay was immunoSEQ multiplex PCR. The repertoire has more than 110,000 clones, approximately 80% of them found once; the top ten carry 1.5% to 2%. V usage is TRBV11-2 and J usage is TRBJ1-3; D not certain. The source material was PBMCs or T cells enriched from blood (not recorded which). The source is a young woman who had been exposed to COVID-19. The CDR3: CASSLDRRLSGNTIYF. CDR3 DNA: TGTGCCAGCAGCTTAGATAGGAGGCTCTCTGGAAACACCATATATTTT.